Below, one T cell receptor (beta chain) is given with its context. The donor cohort consisted entirely of Caucasian adults residing in Nashville, Tennessee. These data are taken from a study of shared clonotypes between healthy human individuals. The J segment lost 4 bases and the V segment lost 4 bases, leaving 16 bases of the junction unmatched. From germline, CDR1 is MDHEN and CDR2 SYDVKM. The CDR3 is 19 residues long. Using immunoSEQ multiplex PCR, the repertoire was profiled, and TCRdb retains in-frame clones only, with some absent. The data hold about 510,000 clones, with 90% to 96% observed a single time.

Specimen: naive CD4+ T cells sorted from blood. Subset reported: CD45RA+ positively selected. The J gene is TRBJ2-2, the V gene TRBV28; 9 bases map to TRBD1. The sequence was obtained from a woman in her 30s in good health. CDR3 nucleotide sequence: TGTGCCAGCAGTTCACCCGCCTACGGGACAGGGTTCAGCACCGGGGAGCTGTTTTTT. This translates into CASSSPAYGTGFSTGELFF.